Listed below are T cell receptor beta chains from one sample, sequenced in a study of blood T cell repertoires in COVID-19. TCRdb's table, derived via immunoSEQ multiplex PCR, lists solely in-frame clones and lacks some. The sample consists of 200,000 to 300,000 clones, 86% of them appearing once. Sequenced material: peripheral blood. These receptors came from an elderly man with acute or convalescent COVID-19. Both conserved end residues are part of each CDR3. The D gene is left open where the match is weak. Some rows mark clone size as missing; the rest say once, few, many or name a class of expanded clone.

-,-,TRBV12-3/TRBV12-4,TRBJ2-2,TGTGCCAGCAGTTTCCGACAGTCCGGGGAGCTGTTTTTT,CASSFRQSGELFF
-,-,TRBV5-4,TRBJ2-7,TGTGCCAGCAGCTTGGACAGGGTGAGCGAGCAGTACTTC,CASSLDRVSEQYF
-,-,TRBV5-6,TRBJ1-5,TGTGCCAGCAGTCTCGAGGGACTCAATCAGCCCCAGCATTTT,CASSLEGLNQPQHF
few,TRBD1,TRBV11-1,TRBJ1-1,TGTGCCAGCAGCACATTGGACAGGGGCACTGAAGCTTTCTTT,CASSTLDRGTEAFF
-,TRBD1,TRBV7-6,TRBJ1-2,TGTGCCAGCAGTCTCGGGACAGGCAGTACAGGCTACACCTTC,CASSLGTGSTGYTF
-,-,TRBV7-9,TRBJ1-1,TGTGCCAGCAGCCTACAGGGCCGGCGAACTGAAGCTTTCTTT,CASSLQGRRTEAFF
-,-,TRBV5-1,TRBJ1-1,TGCGCCAGCAGCTTGGATCGTTTCACTGAAGCTTTCTTT,CASSLDRFTEAFF
-,-,TRBV16,TRBJ1-1,TGTGCCAGCAGCCAATTGGCGGGGGTGTTGCCTGAAGCTTTCTTT,CASSQLAGVLPEAFF
-,TRBD1,TRBV7-2,TRBJ2-7,TGTGCCAGCAGCTTAGAAGGGACAGGGGTCGGCGAGCAGTACTTC,CASSLEGTGVGEQYF
once,-,TRBV11-1,TRBJ2-1,TGTGCCAGCAGCATCGAATCGAGGGAGCAGTTCTTC,CASSIESREQFF
-,-,TRBV2,TRBJ2-7,TGTGCCAGCAGTGAAGGAGGCCAAAGAGCCTACGAGCAGTACTTC,CASSEGGQRAYEQYF
-,-,TRBV2,TRBJ2-7,TGTGCCAGCAGTGAAGGGTCAGGATCCTACGAGCAGTACTTC,CASSEGSGSYEQYF
-,-,TRBV19,TRBJ2-5,TGTGCCAGTAGCAGACTAGGCATCTTCCAAGAGACCCAGTACTTC,CASSRLGIFQETQYF
-,-,TRBV19,TRBJ1-5,TGTGCCAGTAGTACAACAGGTTCTAATCAGCCCCAGCATTTT,CASSTTGSNQPQHF
few,TRBD1,TRBV28,TRBJ1-4,TGTGCCATCCAATCCGGGACAGGGGGCGAAAAACTGTTTTTT,CAIQSGTGGEKLFF